This T cell receptor (beta chain) was recovered during a study of blood T cell repertoires in COVID-19. Study-wide context: The cDNA or gDNA used as material had been derived from T cells, B-cell-depleted T cells, or PBMCs.

This CDR3 has 13 residues. After removal of 7 bases from V and 5 bases from J, the junction contained 3 bases not matched to a gene. Study members were between about 18 and 95 years old and lived in 25 or so US regions. Cohorts were determined from participant-reported clinical history. Method: immunoSEQ multiplex PCR; TCRdb's copy keeps in-frame clones and lacks some. This sample has around 140,000 clones, with about 80% found just once. As concerns this clone: The same CDR3 also results from other DNA sequences found in this sample.

The specimen was PBMCs or T cells enriched from blood (not recorded which). The chain carries TRBV12-3 or TRBV12-4 and TRBJ1-5; 9 bases are shared with TRBD1. The source of this sequence is a woman in her fifties or sixties who had recovered from COVID-19. The CDR3 DNA reads TGTGCCAGCACCCGACAGGGGGATCAGCCCCAGCATTTT. Protein product: CASTRQGDQPQHF.